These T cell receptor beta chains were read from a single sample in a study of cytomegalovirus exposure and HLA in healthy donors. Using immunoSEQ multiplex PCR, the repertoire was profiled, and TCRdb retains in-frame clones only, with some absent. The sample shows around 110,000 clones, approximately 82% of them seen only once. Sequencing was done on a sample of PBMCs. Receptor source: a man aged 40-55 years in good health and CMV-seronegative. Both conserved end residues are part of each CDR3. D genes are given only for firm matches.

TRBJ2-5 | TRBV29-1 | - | TGCAGCGTTGCGCAGGGAATGGCAGAGACCCAGTACTTC | CSVAQGMAETQYF
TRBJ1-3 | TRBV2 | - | TGTGCCAGCAGTGAGGAGGGAAGGCTGGCTGGAAACACCATATATTTT | CASSEEGRLAGNTIYF
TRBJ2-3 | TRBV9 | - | TGTGCCAGCAGCGTACTCAACCTACCCACAGATACGCAGTATTTT | CASSVLNLPTDTQYF
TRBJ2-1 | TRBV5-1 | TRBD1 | TGCGCCAGCAGCTTGGCGGGGACAGGGTTGGGGGGGTTCTTC | CASSLAGTGLGGFF
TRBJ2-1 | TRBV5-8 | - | TGTGCCAGTAGAACCGGGTCTTCAAGCTCCTACAATGAGCAGTTCTTC | CASRTGSSSSYNEQFF
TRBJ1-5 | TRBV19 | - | TGTGCCAGTAGTATCGGACAGATTGATCAGCCCCAGCATTTT | CASSIGQIDQPQHF
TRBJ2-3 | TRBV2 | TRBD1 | TGTGCCAGCAGTGAACTGGGACAGGCCACAGATACGCAGTATTTT | CASSELGQATDTQYF
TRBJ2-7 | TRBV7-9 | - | TGTGCCAGCAGCTTACAACAGGGAAACGAGCAGTACTTC | CASSLQQGNEQYF
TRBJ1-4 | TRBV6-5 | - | TGTGCCAGCAGTTTACGGTCTAATGAAAAACTGTTTTTT | CASSLRSNEKLFF
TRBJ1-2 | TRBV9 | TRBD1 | TGTGCCAGCAGCCCGACCTACAGGGGCACCTATGGCTACACCTTC | CASSPTYRGTYGYTF
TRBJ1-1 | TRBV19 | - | TGTGCCAGTAGTATAGCAGGGGATAGGGCTGAAGCTTTCTTT | CASSIAGDRAEAFF
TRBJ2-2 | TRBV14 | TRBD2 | TGTGCCAGCAGCCAAGGTCACTCAGCGTTTGGACTAGCGGGGGGGCCAAACACCGGGGAGCTGTTTTTT | CASSQGHSAFGLAGGPNTGELFF
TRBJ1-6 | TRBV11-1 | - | TGTGCCAGCAGCTTAACAGGAAATAATTCACCCCTCCACTTT | CASSLTGNNSPLHF
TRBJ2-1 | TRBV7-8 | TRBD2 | TGTGCCAGCAGCTTAGTGGGTAGCGGGGGTGAGCAGTTCTTC | CASSLVGSGGEQFF
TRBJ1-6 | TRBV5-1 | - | TGCGCCAGCAGCTTGGATGGGGGCGGATATTCACCCCTCCACTTT | CASSLDGGGYSPLHF
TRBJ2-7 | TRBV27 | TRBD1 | TGTGCCAGCAGCCAGGGACAGGGAAACGAGCAGTACTTC | CASSQGQGNEQYF
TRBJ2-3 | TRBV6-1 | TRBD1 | TGTGCCAGCAGCCCGGGACAGGGGGGGGATACGCAGTATTTT | CASSPGQGGDTQYF